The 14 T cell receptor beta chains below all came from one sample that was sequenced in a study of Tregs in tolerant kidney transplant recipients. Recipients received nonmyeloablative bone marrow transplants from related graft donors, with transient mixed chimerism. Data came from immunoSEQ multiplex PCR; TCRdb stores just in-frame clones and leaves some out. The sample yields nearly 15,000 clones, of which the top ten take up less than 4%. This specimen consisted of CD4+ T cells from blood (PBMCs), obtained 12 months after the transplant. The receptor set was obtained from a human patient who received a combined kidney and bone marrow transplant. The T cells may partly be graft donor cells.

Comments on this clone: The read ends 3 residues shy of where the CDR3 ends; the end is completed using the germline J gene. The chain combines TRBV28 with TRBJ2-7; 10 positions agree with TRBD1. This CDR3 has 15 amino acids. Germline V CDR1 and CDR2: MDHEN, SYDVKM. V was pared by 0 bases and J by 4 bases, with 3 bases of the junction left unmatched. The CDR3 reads CASSLWGQGIYEQYF. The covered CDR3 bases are TGTGCCAGCAGTTTATGGGGACAGGGGATATACGAG.

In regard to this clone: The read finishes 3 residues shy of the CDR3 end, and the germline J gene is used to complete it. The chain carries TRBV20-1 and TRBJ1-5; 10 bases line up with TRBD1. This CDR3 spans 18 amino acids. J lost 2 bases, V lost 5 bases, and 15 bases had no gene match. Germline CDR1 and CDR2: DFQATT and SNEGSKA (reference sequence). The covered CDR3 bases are TGCAGTGCTTGGAGGGACAGGGGCCACCGGCGGGGCAATCAGCCC. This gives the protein CSAWRDRGHRRGNQP. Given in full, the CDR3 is CSAWRDRGHRRGNQPQHF.

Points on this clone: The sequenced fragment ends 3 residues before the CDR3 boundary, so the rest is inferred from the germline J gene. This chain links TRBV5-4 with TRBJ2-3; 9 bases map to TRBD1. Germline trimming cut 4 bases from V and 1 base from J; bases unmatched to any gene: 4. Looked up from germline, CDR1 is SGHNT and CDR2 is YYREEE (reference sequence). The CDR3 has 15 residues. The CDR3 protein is CASSPRDRGTDTQYF. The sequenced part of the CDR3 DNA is TGTGCCAGCAGCCCCCGGGACAGGGGCACAGATACG.

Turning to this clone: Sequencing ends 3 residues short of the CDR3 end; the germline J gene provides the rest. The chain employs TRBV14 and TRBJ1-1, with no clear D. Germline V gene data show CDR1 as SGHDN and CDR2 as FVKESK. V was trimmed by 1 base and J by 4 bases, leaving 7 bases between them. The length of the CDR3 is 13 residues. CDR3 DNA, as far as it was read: TGTGCCAGCAGCCAAGGGGCGCTCACTGAA. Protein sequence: CASSQGALTE. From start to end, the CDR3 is CASSQGALTEAFF.

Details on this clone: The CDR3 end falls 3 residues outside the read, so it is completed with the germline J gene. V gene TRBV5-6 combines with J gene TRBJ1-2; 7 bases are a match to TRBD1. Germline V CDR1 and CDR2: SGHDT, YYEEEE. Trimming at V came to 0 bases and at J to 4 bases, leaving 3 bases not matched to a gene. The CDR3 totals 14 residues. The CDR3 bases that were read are TGTGCCAGCAGCTTGGGGACAGGAGTCTATGGC. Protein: CASSLGTGVYG. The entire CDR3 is CASSLGTGVYGYTF.

Incomplete CDR3 DNA: TGTGCCAGTGGACAGGGCATAAGGCAGCCC. It encodes CASGQGIRQP. The complete CDR3 reads CASGQGIRQPQHF. The V call is TRBV2, the J call TRBJ1-5, with 8 bases identical to TRBD1. The read is 3 residues too short to cover the CDR3 end, so that end is filled in from the germline J gene. V was pared by 9 bases and J by 7 bases, with 8 bases of the junction left unmatched. The germline gives CDR1 SNHLY, CDR2 FYNNEI. This CDR3 spans 13 amino acids.

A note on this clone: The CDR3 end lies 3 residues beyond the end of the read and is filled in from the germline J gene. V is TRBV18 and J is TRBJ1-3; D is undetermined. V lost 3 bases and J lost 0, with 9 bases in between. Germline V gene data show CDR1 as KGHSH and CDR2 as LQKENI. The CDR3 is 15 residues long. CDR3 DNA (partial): TGTGCCAGCTCACCGGCCCGAAGCTCTGGAAACACC. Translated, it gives CASSPARSSGNT. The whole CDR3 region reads CASSPARSSGNTIYF.

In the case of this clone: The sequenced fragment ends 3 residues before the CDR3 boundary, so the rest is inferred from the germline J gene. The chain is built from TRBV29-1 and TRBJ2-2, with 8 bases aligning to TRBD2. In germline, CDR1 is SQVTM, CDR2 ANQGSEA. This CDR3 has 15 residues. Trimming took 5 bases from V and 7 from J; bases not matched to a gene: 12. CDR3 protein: CSVFGSGSKGGELFF. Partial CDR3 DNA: TGCAGCGTTTTTGGCAGCGGGAGTAAAGGCGGGGAG.

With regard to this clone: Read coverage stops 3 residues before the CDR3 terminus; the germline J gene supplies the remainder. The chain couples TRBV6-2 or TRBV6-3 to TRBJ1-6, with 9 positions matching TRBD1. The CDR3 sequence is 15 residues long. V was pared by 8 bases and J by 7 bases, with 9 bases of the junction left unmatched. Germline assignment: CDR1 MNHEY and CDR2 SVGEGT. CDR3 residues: CASGPTGGGNSPLHF. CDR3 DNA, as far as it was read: TGTGCCAGCGGCCCCACAGGGGGCGGAAATTCACCC.

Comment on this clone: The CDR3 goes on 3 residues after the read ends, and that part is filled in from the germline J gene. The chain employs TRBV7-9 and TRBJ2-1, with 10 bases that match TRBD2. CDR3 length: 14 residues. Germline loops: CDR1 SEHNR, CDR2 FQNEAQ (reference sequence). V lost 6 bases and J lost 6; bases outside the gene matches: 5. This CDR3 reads CASRASGSLNEQFF. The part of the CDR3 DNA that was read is TGTGCCAGCAGAGCTAGCGGGAGCCTCAATGAG.

The chain's CDR3 is CASSQGEGTSGNEQFF. The covered CDR3 bases are TGCGCCAGCAGCCAAGGGGAGGGGACTAGTGGCAATGAG. The J gene is TRBJ2-1, the V gene TRBV4-1; TRBD2 matches at 8 bases. The sequenced fragment ends 3 residues before the CDR3 boundary, so the rest is inferred from the germline J gene. Germline values: CDR1 MGHRA, CDR2 YSYEKL. The CDR3 runs to 16 residues. With V trimmed by 1 base and J by 6 bases, 8 bases remained unmatched.

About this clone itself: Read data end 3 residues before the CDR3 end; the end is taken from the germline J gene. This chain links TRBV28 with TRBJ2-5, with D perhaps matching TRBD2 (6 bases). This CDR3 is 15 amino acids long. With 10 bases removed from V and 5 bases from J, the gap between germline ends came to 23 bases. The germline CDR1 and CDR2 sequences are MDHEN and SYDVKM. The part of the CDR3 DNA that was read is TGTGCCACCACGGGCCTGGCGGGATCGGGGGAGACC. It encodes CATTGLAGSGET. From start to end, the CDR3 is CATTGLAGSGETQYF.

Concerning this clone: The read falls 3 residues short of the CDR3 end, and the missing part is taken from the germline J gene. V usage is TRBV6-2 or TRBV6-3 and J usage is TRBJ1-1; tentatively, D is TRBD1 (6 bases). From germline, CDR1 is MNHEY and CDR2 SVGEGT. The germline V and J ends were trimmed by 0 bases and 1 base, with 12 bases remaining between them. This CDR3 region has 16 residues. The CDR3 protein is CASSYSDRISNTEAFF. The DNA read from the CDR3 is TGTGCCAGCAGTTACTCCGACAGGATATCGAACACTGAA.

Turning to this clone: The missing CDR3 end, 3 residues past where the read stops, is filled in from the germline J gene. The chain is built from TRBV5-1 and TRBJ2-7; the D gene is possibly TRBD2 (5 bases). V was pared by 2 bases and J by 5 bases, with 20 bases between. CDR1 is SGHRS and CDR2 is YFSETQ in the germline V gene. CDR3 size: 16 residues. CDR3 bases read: TGCGCCAGCAGCTTCATCTCTCGGGGTCGGACGGACGAG. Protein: CASSFISRGRTDE. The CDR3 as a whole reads CASSFISRGRTDEQYF.